This T cell receptor (beta chain) appears in the sequencing data of a study of CD8+CD57+ T cells in acquired aplastic anemia. Overall study context: Healthy donor sequencing depth: 9 million to 10.8 million CD4+, under 12 million CD8+ reads. Study outcomes and limitations: Researchers report that twenty-nine CD8+ CDR3 sequences appeared in both patients and controls. Patients were compared with controls for CD8+ Simpson's diversity, and no significant difference emerged.

Genomic DNA constituted the template upon which TCR beta VDJ and CDR3 profiling was performed. TCRdb independently ran MiXCR on the reads; one entry per CDR3 protein. The table records under 250,000 distinct CDR3 sequences, 30% to 35% of them present only once. In the case of this clonotype: No antigen is known for it.

The source is a human donor in good health, serving as a control. Sequencing was done on a sample of sorted CD4+, CD8+, or CD8+CD57+ T cells (not recorded which) from PBMCs.

The DNA for the CDR3 is TGTGCCAGTAGTCTTACAGGACAGGCGACCTACGAGCAGTACTTC. Its protein is CASSLTGQATYEQYF. This chain uses TRBV19 with TRBJ2-7, with 7 bases that match TRBD1. The CDR3 is 15 amino acids. CDR1 LNHDA and CDR2 SQIVND come from the germline V gene (reference sequence). The V gene end was trimmed by 5 bases and the J gene end by 2 bases; junction bases not matched to a gene: 9.